This TCR beta chain was profiled in a study of T-cell memory formation after mild COVID-19. Study-level background: The study found TCR clusters largely donor specific.

This clonotype has a handful of counts. What it binds is not known. Study-wide findings and caveats: Pre-infection memory showed some responding clones, and this suggested that cross-reactive memory joined. Clones contracting over day 15 to 85 were CD4/CD8 balanced, with later expanders leaning CD4+. Contracting CD4+ clones sat mainly in CM and EM; CD8+ in EMRA.

TCRdb redid the calling of the 5' RACE reads with MiXCR, one entry per CDR3 protein. The data show approximately 560,000 distinct CDR3 sequences, around a sixth seen once. V shed 6 bases and J 4 bases; nucleotides not matched to a gene: 8. The CDR3 runs to 14 residues. The germline V gene encodes CDR1 DFQATT and CDR2 SNEGSKA (reference sequence). The chain carries TRBV20-1 and TRBJ2-5, with 10 positions matching TRBD2. The sequenced sample was PBMCs or a T cell subset sorted from them (not recorded which). This sequence originates from an adult woman who had mild COVID-19 (a few samples of this study predate the infection). Cell type and time point are not known. The CDR3 nucleotides are TGCAGTGCAACCGGGACTAGCGTGGCAGAGACCCAGTACTTC. Its translation: CSATGTSVAETQYF.